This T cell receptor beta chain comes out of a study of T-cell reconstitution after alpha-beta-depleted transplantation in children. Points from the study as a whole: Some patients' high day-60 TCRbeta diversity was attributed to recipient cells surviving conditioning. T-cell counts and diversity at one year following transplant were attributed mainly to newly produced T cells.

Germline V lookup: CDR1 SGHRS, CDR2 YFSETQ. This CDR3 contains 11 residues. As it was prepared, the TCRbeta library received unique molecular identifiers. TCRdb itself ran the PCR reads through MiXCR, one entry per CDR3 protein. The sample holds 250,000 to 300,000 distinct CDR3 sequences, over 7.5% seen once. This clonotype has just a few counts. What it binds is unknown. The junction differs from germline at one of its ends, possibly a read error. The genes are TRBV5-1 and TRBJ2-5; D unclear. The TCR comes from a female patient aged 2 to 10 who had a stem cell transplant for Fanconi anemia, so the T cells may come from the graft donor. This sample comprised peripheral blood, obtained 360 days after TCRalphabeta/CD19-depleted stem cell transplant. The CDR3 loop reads CASSLSETRYF. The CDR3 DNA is TGCGCCAGCAGCTTGTCAGAGACCCGGTACTTC.